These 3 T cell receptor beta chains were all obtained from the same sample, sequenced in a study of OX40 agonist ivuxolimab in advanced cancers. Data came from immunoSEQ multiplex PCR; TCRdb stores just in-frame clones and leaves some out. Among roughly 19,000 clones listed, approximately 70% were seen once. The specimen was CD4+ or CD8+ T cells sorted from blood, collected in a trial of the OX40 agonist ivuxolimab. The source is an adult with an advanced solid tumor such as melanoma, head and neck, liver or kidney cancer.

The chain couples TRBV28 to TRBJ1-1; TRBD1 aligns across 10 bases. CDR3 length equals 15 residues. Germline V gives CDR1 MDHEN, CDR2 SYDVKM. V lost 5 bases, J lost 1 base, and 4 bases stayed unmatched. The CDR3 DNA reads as TGTGCCAGCAGTCTAAGACAGGGGGCGAACACTGAAGCTTTCTTT. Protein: CASSLRQGANTEAFF.

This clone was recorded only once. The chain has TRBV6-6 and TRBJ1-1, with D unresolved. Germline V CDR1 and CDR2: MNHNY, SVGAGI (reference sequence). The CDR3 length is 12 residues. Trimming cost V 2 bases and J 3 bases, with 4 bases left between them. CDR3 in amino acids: CASSYGDTEAFF. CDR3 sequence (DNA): TGTGCCAGCAGTTACGGGGACACTGAAGCTTTCTTT.

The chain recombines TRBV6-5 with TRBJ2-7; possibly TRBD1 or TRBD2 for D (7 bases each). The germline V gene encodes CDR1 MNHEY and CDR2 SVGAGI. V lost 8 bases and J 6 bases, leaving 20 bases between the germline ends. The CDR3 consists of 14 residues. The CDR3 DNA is TGTGCCAGCTCCTACGGAGGGGGCGGGGGCGAGCAGTACTTC. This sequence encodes CASSYGGGGGEQYF.